The 3 T cell receptor beta chains presented below share a single source sample, sequenced in a study of blood T cell repertoires in COVID-19. Libraries were prepared by immunoSEQ multiplex PCR; TCRdb keeps only in-frame clonotypes and omits some of them. The sample records just over 25,000 clones, nearly 90% being singletons. Sequences were obtained from peripheral blood. The receptors come from a man between 65 and 85 years old with acute or convalescent COVID-19.

The chain couples TRBV4-3 to TRBJ1-1; D is possibly TRBD1 (6 bases). The CDR3 covers 17 residues. The V and J ends lost 0 bases and 2 bases respectively, with 16 bases between them. Per germline, CDR1 LGHNA and CDR2 YSLEER. The CDR3 coding sequence is TGCGCCAGCAGCCAAGATTTGGGGGGGCTTGTCAACACTGAAGCTTTCTTT. This gives the protein CASSQDLGGLVNTEAFF.

This clone occurred once. The chain has TRBV10-3 and TRBJ2-3; tentatively, D is TRBD2 (5 bases). CDR1 and CDR2 (germline): ENHRY, SYGVKD. The CDR3 loop spans 12 amino acids. Trimming cost V 6 bases and J 11 bases, with 15 bases left between them. The CDR3 DNA follows: TGTGCCATCAGCGCCGGGAAGTTTCAGCAGTATTTT. Its protein is CAISAGKFQQYF.

The chain employs TRBV29-1 and TRBJ1-1; TRBD1 agrees at 8 bases. Germline V lookup: CDR1 SQVTM, CDR2 ANQGSEA. CDR3 length: 12 amino acids. The V gene end was trimmed by 3 bases and the J gene end by 11 bases; junction bases not matched to a gene: 8. CDR3 amino acids: CSVDKGQAGAFF. The CDR3 bases are TGCAGCGTTGATAAGGGACAGGCAGGGGCTTTCTTT.